Listed here are 19 T cell receptor beta chains from one sample, sequenced in a study of control samples from healthy donors and cancer patients. Clones were sequenced by immunoSEQ multiplex PCR, and TCRdb holds only the in-frame ones, with some missing. Among 150,000 to 200,000 clones listed, around 91% were seen once. What was sequenced was blood. These receptors originate from a young woman in good health.

The chain couples TRBV6-5 to TRBJ1-3; D is perhaps TRBD1 (6 bases). Germline CDR1 MNHEY, CDR2 SVGAGI. Trimming took off 6 bases at V and 0 bases at J, with 12 bases between the two ends. The CDR3 totals 15 residues. The CDR3 bases are TGTGCCAGCAGACCCGACAGGAGCTCTGGAAACACCATATATTTT. Protein sequence: CASRPDRSSGNTIYF.

The rearrangement joins TRBV19 to TRBJ2-7; D remains unclear. Between the trimmed V and J ends, which lost 3 bases and 0 bases, there was a span of 15 bases. Germline CDR1 reads LNHDA; CDR2 reads SQIVND (reference sequence). The CDR3 is made up of 16 amino acids. This CDR3 is CASSISGLSSSYEQYF. CDR3 nucleotide sequence: TGTGCCAGTAGTATCAGTGGGCTCTCCAGCTCCTACGAGCAGTACTTC.

The rearrangement links TRBV9 to TRBJ2-5; 7 bases fit TRBD2. Looked up from germline, CDR1 is SGDLS and CDR2 is YYNGEE. The CDR3 extends over 11 amino acids. J lost 10 bases, V lost 0 bases, and 0 bases had no gene match. Written as DNA, the CDR3 is TGTGCCAGCAGCGTAGCGGGGGGCCAGTACTTC. Translation: CASSVAGGQYF.

The V call is TRBV6-5, the J call TRBJ1-2; D possibly corresponds to TRBD1 (6 bases). Germline V gives CDR1 MNHEY, CDR2 SVGAGI. The CDR3 consists of 15 residues. Trimming cost V 3 bases and J 4 bases, with 15 bases left between them. The CDR3 bases are TGTGCCAGCAGTTATCTCCAGGGAGGGGGCTATGGCTACACCTTC. It is translated as CASSYLQGGGYGYTF.

V and J are TRBV7-9 and TRBJ1-6; 7 bases line up with TRBD1. V was clipped by 5 bases and J by 8 bases; unmatched bases: 3. CDR3 length: 13 residues. Germline loops: CDR1 SEHNR, CDR2 FQNEAQ (reference sequence). DNA of the CDR3: TGTGCCAGCAGCACCGACAGGGATTCACCCCTCCACTTT. Protein sequence: CASSTDRDSPLHF.

The V call is TRBV7-6, the J call TRBJ1-1; 10 nucleotides align to TRBD1. The V gene end was trimmed by 1 base and the J gene end by 4 bases; junction bases not matched to a gene: 3. The CDR3 covers 15 residues. Germline V gene sequence: CDR1 SGHVS, CDR2 FNYEAQ. CDR3 in DNA: TGTGCCAGCAGCTTAGAGGACAGGGGGGGCACTGAAGCTTTCTTT. Encoded protein: CASSLEDRGGTEAFF.

V and J are TRBV5-6 and TRBJ1-5, with 11 bases lining up with TRBD1. Germline V gene data show CDR1 as SGHDT and CDR2 as YYEEEE. Trimming cost V 2 bases and J 2 bases; bases outside gene matches: 6. CDR3 length: 17 amino acids. In DNA form, the CDR3 reads TGTGCCAGCAGCTTCGGGACAGGGGGAAGGGGCAATCAGCCCCAGCATTTT. This translates into CASSFGTGGRGNQPQHF.

About this clone itself: At the DNA level, this CDR3 is encoded by other sequences in the same sample as well. CDR3 amino acids: CASRRQGANYGYTF. CDR3 sequence (DNA): TGTGCCAGCAGAAGACAGGGGGCCAACTATGGCTACACCTTC. J is TRBJ1-2 and V is TRBV2; 10 bases match TRBD1. V shed 6 bases and J 2 bases; nucleotides not matched to a gene: 3. The CDR3 extends over 14 amino acids. Germline V lookup: CDR1 SNHLY, CDR2 FYNNEI.

This rearrangement joins TRBV6-2 or TRBV6-3 to TRBJ2-5; 14 bases line up with TRBD2. This CDR3 region has 16 residues. The germline V gene has CDR1 MNHEY and CDR2 SVGEGT. V lost 2 bases, J lost 5 bases, and 4 bases stayed unmatched. CDR3 sequence (DNA): TGTGCCAGCAGTTACCCCAGGACTAGCGGGGGGGAGACCCAGTACTTC. Translated, it gives CASSYPRTSGGETQYF.

This rearrangement joins TRBV6-5 to TRBJ1-6, with a weak D call TRBD1 (5 bases). Germline V gives CDR1 MNHEY, CDR2 SVGAGI. V was pared by 3 bases and J by 9 bases, with 12 bases between. This CDR3 is 14 amino acids long. The CDR3 sequence: CASSYRQGSSPLHF. The CDR3 DNA sequence: TGTGCCAGCAGTTATCGGCAGGGAAGTTCACCCCTCCACTTT.

The chain uses TRBV5-4 and TRBJ1-1, with 8 bases identical to TRBD1. The CDR3 length is 14 residues. Looked up from germline, CDR1 is SGHNT and CDR2 is YYREEE (reference sequence). With 4 bases clipped from V and 1 base from J, the junction kept 3 bases outside the gene matches. The CDR3 DNA follows: TGTGCCAGCAGCAACGACAGGGGGAACACTGAAGCTTTCTTT. Amino acids: CASSNDRGNTEAFF. The variable domain in full, completed from reference TRBV5-4 and TRBJ1-1, reads ETGVTQSPTHLIKTRGQQVTLRCSSQSGHNTVSWYQQALGQGPQFIFQYYREEENGRGNFPPRFSGLQFPNYSSELNVNALELDDSALYLCASSNDRGNTEAFFGQGTRLTVV.

This sequence joins TRBV19 and TRBJ2-3; D perhaps matches TRBD1 (5 bases). CDR1 is LNHDA, CDR2 SQIVND, per germline (reference sequence). V lost 5 bases, J lost 1 base, and 13 bases lay in between. This CDR3 is built from 15 residues. The CDR3 nucleotides read TGTGCCAGTAGTTTTTCCCAACAGGGCACAGATACGCAGTATTTT. Its protein is CASSFSQQGTDTQYF.

As regards this clone: Other DNA sequences in the sample encode the same CDR3. The V gene is TRBV3-1 (or the pseudogene TRBV3-2), the J gene TRBJ1-1, with D unresolved. The CDR3 totals 13 residues. Per the germline V gene, CDR1 is LGHDT and CDR2 is YNNKEL (reference sequence). V dropped 1 base and J dropped 1 base, with 4 bases sitting between them. The CDR3 region is CASSQGGNTEAFF. The CDR3 nucleotides read TGTGCCAGCAGCCAAGGAGGGAACACTGAAGCTTTCTTT.

The chain employs TRBV6-2 or TRBV6-3 and TRBJ2-3; 13 bases match TRBD2. This CDR3 has 15 residues. Unmatched junction bases numbered 3, after V lost 5 bases and J lost 4 bases. CDR1 is MNHEY, CDR2 SVGEGT, per germline. The CDR3 DNA sequence: TGTGCCAGCAGTACTAGCGGGGGGGCCGCAGATACGCAGTATTTT. Translation gives CASSTSGGAADTQYF.

CDR3 protein: CATSDFTSYGYTF. The DNA of the CDR3 is TGTGCCACCAGTGATTTTACTTCCTATGGCTACACCTTC. The J gene is TRBJ1-2, the V gene TRBV24-1; D gene ambiguous. This CDR3 has 13 amino acids. Germline CDR1 is KGHDR and CDR2 is SFDVKD. V dropped 1 base and J dropped 4 bases, with 6 bases sitting between them.

The V and J genes are TRBV6-1 and TRBJ2-1; the D gene is possibly TRBD2 (5 bases). V lost 0 bases and J lost 3, with 12 bases in between. CDR1 and CDR2 (germline): MNHNS, SASEGT. There are 16 residues in the CDR3. CDR3 DNA sequence: TGTGCCAGCAGTGAAGCTAGCGTTCAAATCTACAATGAGCAGTTCTTC. It encodes CASSEASVQIYNEQFF.

The chain is built from TRBV12-3 or TRBV12-4 and TRBJ2-7; D call uncertain. This CDR3 region has 13 residues. The V gene lost 4 bases and the J gene lost 0 bases, with 7 bases spanning the gap. This chain's CDR3 is CASSYGPSYEQYF. The DNA of the CDR3 is TGTGCCAGCAGTTACGGACCCTCCTACGAGCAGTACTTC.

The genes are TRBV5-6 and TRBJ2-3; a weak D match, TRBD2 (5 bases). From germline, CDR1 is SGHDT and CDR2 YYEEEE. There are 12 residues in the CDR3. V lost 0 bases, J lost 7 bases, and 6 bases lay in between. The CDR3 loop is CASSLGGNTQYF. The DNA for the CDR3 is TGTGCCAGCAGCTTGGGAGGGAATACGCAGTATTTT. Complete variable domain (other parts from reference TRBV5-6 and TRBJ2-3): DAGVTQSPTHLIKTRGQQVTLRCSPKSGHDTVSWYQQALGQGPQFIFQYYEEEERQRGNFPDRFSGHQFPNYSSELNVNALLLGDSALYLCASSLGGNTQYFGPGTRLTVL.

This rearrangement joins TRBV27 to TRBJ2-3, with 9 bases fitting TRBD2. This CDR3 is 15 amino acids long. The germline V gene encodes CDR1 MNHEY and CDR2 SMNVEV (reference sequence). V trimming: 6 bases; J trimming: 4 bases; junction bases outside the gene matches: 8. This CDR3 is CASSRSGSGADTQYF. CDR3 nucleotides: TGTGCCAGCAGCCGTAGCGGGAGCGGGGCAGATACGCAGTATTTT.